These 13 T cell receptor beta chains were sequenced from one sample in a study of response to subunit inactivated influenza vaccine. TCRdb re-derived calls from the RT-PCR reads in MiXCR, one entry per CDR3 protein. The table records about half a million distinct CDR3 sequences, 11% of them present only once. Material: PBMCs from blood, obtained about 40 days after vaccination. Receptors originate from a man over 45 who received an inactivated influenza vaccine.

The CDR3 loop is CATSRYLGGGGNEQFF. CDR3 nucleotide sequence: TGTGCCACCAGCAGATATCTTGGCGGGGGGGGAAATGAGCAGTTCTTC. The chain carries TRBV15 and TRBJ2-1; 9 nucleotides agree with TRBD2. Germline CDR1 and CDR2: LNHNV and YYDKDF (reference sequence). With 2 bases clipped from V and 7 bases from J, the junction kept 9 bases outside the gene matches. The CDR3 spans 16 residues.

J is TRBJ2-7 and V is TRBV10-3; the D gene could be TRBD1 or TRBD2 (5 bases each). The CDR3 runs to 15 residues. CDR1 is ENHRY and CDR2 is SYGVKD in the germline V gene. The V gene lost 10 bases and the J gene lost 0 bases, with 19 bases spanning the gap. CDR3 nucleotide sequence: TGTGCCAGTTCAAAGGACGCAGGGAGCTCCTACGAGCAGTACTTC. It encodes CASSKDAGSSYEQYF.

The CDR3 DNA reads TGTGCCAGCAGGCGTCCGGGCGCCAAAAACATTCAGTACTTC. Translated: CASRRPGAKNIQYF. V usage is TRBV12-3 or TRBV12-4 and J usage is TRBJ2-4, with no clear D. This CDR3 has 14 amino acids. V gave up 6 bases and J gave up 1 base, with 10 bases separating them.

This clonotype was picked up many times. The chain is built from TRBV10-3 and TRBJ2-7; D gene uncertain. The CDR3 loop spans 14 amino acids. Trimming took 6 bases from V and 0 from J, leaving 12 bases between them. Germline V gene data show CDR1 as ENHRY and CDR2 as SYGVKD. The CDR3 sequence is CAIRSTESSYEQYF. The CDR3, as DNA: TGTGCCATCAGATCGACGGAGAGCTCCTACGAGCAGTACTTC.

The chain uses TRBV4-3 and TRBJ1-1; D not resolved. V lost 1 base to trimming and J lost 3 bases, with 12 bases between them. Germline V gives CDR1 LGHNA, CDR2 YSLEER. There are 15 residues in the CDR3. This CDR3 reads CASSQGRVLYTEAFF. The CDR3 DNA reads TGCGCCAGCAGCCAAGGCCGAGTACTTTACACTGAAGCTTTCTTT.

The chain has TRBV7-8 and TRBJ2-1; 11 positions agree with TRBD2. V trimming: 1 base; J trimming: 1 base; junction bases outside the gene matches: 3. The CDR3 contains 17 residues. Germline V gene sequence: CDR1 SGHVS, CDR2 FQNEAQ. CDR3 sequence reads: CASSLGASGGSYNEQFF. As DNA, the CDR3 is TGTGCCAGCAGCTTAGGGGCTAGCGGGGGGTCCTACAATGAGCAGTTCTTC.

This clonotype was detected only a few times. V and J are TRBV24-1 and TRBJ2-7; no clear D. Per germline, CDR1 KGHDR and CDR2 SFDVKD. The CDR3 extends over 12 amino acids. V lost 4 bases and J lost 4, with 7 bases in between. The CDR3 sequence is CATSETDYEQYF. DNA of the CDR3: TGTGCCACCAGTGAGACTGATTACGAGCAGTACTTC.

This clonotype has just a few counts. The rearrangement joins TRBV20-1 to TRBJ2-7, with 7 nucleotides matching TRBD1. V was clipped by 3 bases and J by 6 bases; unmatched bases: 8. The length of the CDR3 is 13 residues. CDR1 is DFQATT and CDR2 is SNEGSKA in the germline V gene (reference sequence). The CDR3: CSASAQGDGEQYF. The CDR3 coding sequence is TGCAGTGCTAGTGCTCAGGGGGATGGCGAGCAGTACTTC.

Many counts were recorded for this clonotype. V usage is TRBV28 and J usage is TRBJ2-5, with 14 bases aligning to TRBD2. Germline V gene sequence: CDR1 MDHEN, CDR2 SYDVKM. V shed 7 bases, J shed 4 bases, and the junction held 2 bases outside the gene matches. This CDR3 is built from 14 residues. This CDR3 is CASKGLAGVETQYF. The CDR3 DNA is TGTGCCAGCAAGGGACTAGCGGGAGTAGAGACCCAGTACTTC.

The table lists this clonotype with a few counts. The chain has TRBV7-2 and TRBJ1-1; possible D gene TRBD1, 5 bases. The CDR3 contains 13 residues. Germline values: CDR1 SGHTA, CDR2 FQGNSA. V dropped 5 bases and J dropped 10 bases, with 17 bases sitting between them. CDR3 region: CASSSGEGRGAFF. CDR3 coding DNA: TGTGCCAGCAGCAGCGGTGAGGGACGAGGAGCTTTCTTT.

This clonotype was seen only a few times. The gene calls are TRBV6-2 or TRBV6-3 and TRBJ2-3; 12 bases are a match to TRBD2. Germline loops: CDR1 MNHEY, CDR2 SVGEGT. Unmatched junction bases numbered 5, after V lost 5 bases and J lost 2 bases. CDR3 length: 16 residues. The CDR3 loop reads CASSTLAGGPTDTQYF. DNA of the CDR3: TGTGCCAGCAGTACCCTAGCGGGAGGGCCCACAGATACGCAGTATTTT.

The chain carries TRBV7-8 and TRBJ2-3; TRBD1 aligns across 10 bases. Per the germline V gene, CDR1 is SGHVS and CDR2 is FQNEAQ. The CDR3 covers 16 residues. V shed 5 bases and J 5 bases; nucleotides not matched to a gene: 10. CDR3 DNA sequence: TGTGCCAGCAGCCTCCGGACAGGGGGACTAGAAGATACGCAGTATTTT. It codes for CASSLRTGGLEDTQYF.

The J gene is TRBJ2-1, the V gene TRBV14; TRBD2 matches 7 bases. This CDR3 has 16 amino acids. Unmatched junction bases numbered 9, after V lost 5 bases and J lost 2 bases. CDR1 and CDR2 (germline): SGHDN, FVKESK. Written as DNA, the CDR3 is TGTGCCAGCAGCTTTCGCGGGAGCCCGGCCTACAATGAGCAGTTCTTC. Encoded protein: CASSFRGSPAYNEQFF.